Presented here are 2 T cell receptor beta chains from one specimen sequenced in a study of cytomegalovirus exposure and HLA in healthy donors. PCR used 60 Vbeta primers and 13 Jbeta primers. Libraries were prepared by immunoSEQ multiplex PCR; TCRdb keeps only in-frame clonotypes and omits some of them. The profile shows about 140,000 clones, roughly 76% of them singletons. The sequencing sample was made of PBMCs. The receptor source for this set is a woman aged 40 to 50 in good health and CMV-seronegative.

This clone was observed a handful of times. J is TRBJ1-5 and V is TRBV4-1; 7 bases line up with TRBD1. The V gene end was trimmed by 4 bases and the J gene end by 6 bases; junction bases not matched to a gene: 6. CDR1 and CDR2 from the germline V gene are MGHRA and YSYEKL. This CDR3 is built from 14 residues. DNA of the CDR3: TGCGCCAGCAGCCCCGACAGGGTAGGTCAGCCCCAGCATTTT. Its translation is CASSPDRVGQPQHF.

The count of this clone is one. This sequence joins TRBV9 and TRBJ2-3, with TRBD2 identical over 15 bases. CDR1 is SGDLS, CDR2 YYNGEE, per germline. The junction had 2 bases not matched to a gene; V was cut back by 3 bases and J by 6 bases. CDR3 size: 15 residues. The CDR3 DNA reads as TGTGCCAGCAGCGCCGGGACTAGCGGGGGGGATACGCAGTATTTT. It translates to CASSAGTSGGDTQYF.